This T cell receptor (beta chain) was recorded in a study of OX40 agonist ivuxolimab in advanced cancers. The study's findings and limits: By week 6 at 0.1 to 3.0 mg/kg, blood CD4+ and CD8+ T cells had expanded clonally. Certain nonresponders additionally had low normalized T-cell clonal expansion.

The table came from immunoSEQ multiplex PCR; TCRdb's copy has only in-frame clones and leaves some out. The top ten clones hold about 1.3% of a sample with 60,000 to 70,000 clones, 87% of them seen once. The CDR3 has 16 amino acids. The V end was cut by 1 base, the J end by 2 bases, with 13 bases between. Germline CDR1 is LNHDA and CDR2 is SQIVND (reference sequence). With regard to this clone: Antigen specificity is unknown.

On cycle 4 day 1 and cycle 7 day 1, as well as at baseline, blood was sampled. The chain employs TRBV19 and TRBJ2-3, with D perhaps TRBD1 (5 bases). This TCR derives from an adult with an advanced solid tumor such as melanoma, head and neck, liver or kidney cancer. Sequencing was performed on CD4+ or CD8+ T cells sorted from blood, taken in a trial of the OX40 agonist ivuxolimab. The CDR3 reads CASSIVGPRYTDTQYF. Here the CDR3 DNA reads TGTGCCAGTAGTATAGTGGGGCCGCGGTACACAGATACGCAGTATTTT.